This T cell receptor (beta chain) emerged from a study of blood T cells in healthy people across ages. Study-level results: CMV status of donors was not determined, possibly confounding expanded clonotype changes. Higher diversity, along with more naive CD4+ cells, distinguished long-lived donors from aged donors.

About this clonotype: The antigen remains undetermined.

Every donor gave about 9 milliliters of peripheral blood. Using a J-beta primer mix together with a sample-barcoded 5' primer, a second PCR was run for about 6 to 11 cycles. TCRdb redid the calling of the 5' RACE reads with MiXCR, one entry per CDR3 protein. The table records over 600,000 distinct CDR3 sequences, around three fifths of them present only once. V shed 4 bases, J shed 0 bases, and the junction held 14 bases outside the gene matches. The germline CDR1 and CDR2 sequences are SQVTM and ANQGSEA. The CDR3 runs 18 residues. The material sequenced was blood. The clonotype originates from a man aged 35-49 years in good health. V is TRBV29-1 and J is TRBJ2-7; 11 bases map to TRBD1. The CDR3: CSVVGADRGPSHSYEQYF. In nucleotides, the CDR3 is TGCAGCGTTGTTGGGGCGGACAGGGGGCCATCCCACTCCTACGAGCAGTACTTC.